This T cell receptor (beta chain) was documented in a study of Graves' ophthalmopathy and Graves' hyperthyroidism. General observations from the study: Thyroid clonotypes that were expanded above 0.001 frequency mostly also appeared in blood.

The CDR3 spans 11 residues. The V gene lost 11 bases and the J gene lost 1 base, with 8 bases spanning the gap. In germline, CDR1 is MGHDK, CDR2 SYGVNS. Hyperthyroidism patients were newly diagnosed, ill under 2 months, and aged 18 to 65 years. Exclusion applied to patients with other autoimmune diseases, uncontrolled infections, pregnancy or lactation. The diagnostic workup employed clinical symptoms, serum thyroxine, TRAb, thyroid ultrasound and orbital computed tomography. A word on this clonotype: The antigen is not known.

RNA transcripts served as template for amplifying TCR beta CDR3 sequences. HTBI primers were used in a first-round RT-PCR, which preceded a second-round multiplex PCR. TCRdb used MiXCR to reprocess the multiplex PCR reads, holding one entry per CDR3 protein. The repertoire has about 1.1 million distinct CDR3 sequences, about 38% of them found once; the top ten carry approximately 12%. The sequenced sample consisted of peripheral blood or thyroid tissue (not recorded which). This clonotype was sampled from an adult man with Graves' hyperthyroidism. This sequence joins TRBV25-1 and TRBJ1-1; no definite D call. The CDR3 protein is CAWAGNTEAFF. In DNA, the CDR3 is TGTGCCTGGGCCGGGAACACTGAAGCTTTCTTT.